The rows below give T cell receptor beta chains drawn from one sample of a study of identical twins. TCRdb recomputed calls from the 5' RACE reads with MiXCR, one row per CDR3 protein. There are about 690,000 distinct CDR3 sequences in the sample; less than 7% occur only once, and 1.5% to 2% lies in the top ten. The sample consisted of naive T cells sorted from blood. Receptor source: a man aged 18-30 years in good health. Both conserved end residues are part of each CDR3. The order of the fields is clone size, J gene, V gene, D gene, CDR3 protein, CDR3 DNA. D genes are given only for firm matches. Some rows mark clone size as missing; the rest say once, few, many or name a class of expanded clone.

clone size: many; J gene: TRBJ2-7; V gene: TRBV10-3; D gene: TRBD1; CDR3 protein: CAISPGQGLWEQYF; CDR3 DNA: TGTGCCATCAGTCCGGGACAGGGACTTTGGGAGCAGTACTTC
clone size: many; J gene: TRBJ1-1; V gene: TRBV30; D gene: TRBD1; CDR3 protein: CAWSAGQGSTEAFF; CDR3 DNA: TGTGCCTGGAGTGCTGGACAGGGATCCACTGAAGCTTTCTTT
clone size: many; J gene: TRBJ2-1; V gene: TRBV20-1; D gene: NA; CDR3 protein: CSARSGATSNEQFF; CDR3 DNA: TGCAGTGCTAGGTCAGGGGCGACTTCCAATGAGCAGTTCTTC
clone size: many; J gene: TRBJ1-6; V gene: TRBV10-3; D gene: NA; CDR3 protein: CAIKTAVENSPLHF; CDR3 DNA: TGTGCCATCAAAACCGCGGTCGAGAATTCACCCCTCCACTTT
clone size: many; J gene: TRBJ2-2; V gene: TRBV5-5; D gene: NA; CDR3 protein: CASSGGNAAWSTGELFF; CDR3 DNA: TGTGCCAGCAGTGGGGGGAACGCGGCCTGGAGCACCGGGGAGCTGTTTTTT
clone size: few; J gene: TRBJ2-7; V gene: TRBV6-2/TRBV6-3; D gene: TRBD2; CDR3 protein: CASSYYPTYRGLAGGPYEQYF; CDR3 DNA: TGTGCCAGCAGTTACTACCCGACCTACAGGGGACTAGCGGGAGGGCCCTACGAGCAGTACTTC
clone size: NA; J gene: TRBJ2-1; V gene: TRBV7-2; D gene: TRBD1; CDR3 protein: CASSPGTGYFNEQFF; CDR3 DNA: TGTGCCAGCAGCCCGGGGACAGGTTATTTCAATGAGCAGTTCTTC
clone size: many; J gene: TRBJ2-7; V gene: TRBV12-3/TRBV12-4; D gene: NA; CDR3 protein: CASSLRVEGQYF; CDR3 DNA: TGTGCCAGCAGTCTTCGGGTTGAGGGGCAGTACTTC
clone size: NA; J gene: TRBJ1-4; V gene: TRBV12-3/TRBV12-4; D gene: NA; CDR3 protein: CASSLQGSREKLFF; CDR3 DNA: TGTGCCAGCAGCCTACAGGGTTCTCGTGAAAAACTGTTTTTT
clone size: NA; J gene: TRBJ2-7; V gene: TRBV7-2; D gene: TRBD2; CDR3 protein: CASSLKLAGDEQYF; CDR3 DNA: TGTGCCAGCAGCTTAAAACTAGCGGGAGACGAGCAGTACTTC
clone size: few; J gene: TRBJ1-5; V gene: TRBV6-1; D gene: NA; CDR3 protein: CASSEALGQPQHF; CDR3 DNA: TGTGCCAGCAGTGAAGCGCTCGGCCAGCCCCAGCATTTT
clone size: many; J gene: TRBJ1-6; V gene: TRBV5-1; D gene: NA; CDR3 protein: CASSPDLGSNSPLHF; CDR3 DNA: TGCGCCAGCAGCCCGGACTTGGGGAGTAATTCACCCCTCCACTTT
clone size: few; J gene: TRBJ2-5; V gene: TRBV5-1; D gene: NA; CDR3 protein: CASGAAQETQYF; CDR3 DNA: TGCGCCAGCGGAGCGGCCCAAGAGACCCAGTACTTC
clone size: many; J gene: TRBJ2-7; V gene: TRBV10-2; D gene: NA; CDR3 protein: CASQRAADEQYF; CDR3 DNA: TGCGCCAGCCAACGAGCCGCGGACGAGCAGTACTTC
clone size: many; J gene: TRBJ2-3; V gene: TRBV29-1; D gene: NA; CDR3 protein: CSVGGLGVPDTQYF; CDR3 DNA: TGCAGCGTTGGTGGACTCGGGGTCCCGGATACGCAGTATTTT
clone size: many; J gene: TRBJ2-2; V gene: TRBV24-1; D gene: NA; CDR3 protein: CATSAETGELFF; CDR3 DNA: TGTGCCACCAGTGCAGAAACCGGGGAGCTGTTTTTT
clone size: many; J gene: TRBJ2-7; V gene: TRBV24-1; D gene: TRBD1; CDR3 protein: CATSAGDREIYEQYF; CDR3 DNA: TGTGCCACCAGTGCCGGGGACAGGGAGATCTACGAGCAGTACTTC
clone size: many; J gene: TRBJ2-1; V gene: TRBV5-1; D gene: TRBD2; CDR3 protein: CASTQAGATDNEQFF; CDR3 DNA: TGCGCCAGCACCCAAGCGGGAGCGACCGACAATGAGCAGTTCTTC
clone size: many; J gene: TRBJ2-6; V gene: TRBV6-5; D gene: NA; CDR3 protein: CASSYSPGSGANVLTF; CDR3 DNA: TGTGCCAGCAGTTACAGCCCGGGGAGTGGGGCCAACGTCCTGACTTTC
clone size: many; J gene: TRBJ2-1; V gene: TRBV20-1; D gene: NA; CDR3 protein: CSATTGTGEQFF; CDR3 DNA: TGCAGTGCCACGACAGGTACCGGTGAGCAGTTCTTC
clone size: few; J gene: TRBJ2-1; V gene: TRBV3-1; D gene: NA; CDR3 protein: CASSRGLTNNEQFF; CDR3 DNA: TGTGCCAGCAGCCGGGGACTGACCAACAATGAGCAGTTCTTC
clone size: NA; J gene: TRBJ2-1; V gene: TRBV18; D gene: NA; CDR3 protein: CASFEGSYNEQFF; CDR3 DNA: TGTGCCAGCTTCGAGGGGTCCTACAATGAGCAGTTCTTC
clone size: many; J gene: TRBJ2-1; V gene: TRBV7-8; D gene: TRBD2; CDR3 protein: CASSQGRLAGHNEQFF; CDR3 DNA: TGTGCCAGCAGCCAAGGCAGACTAGCGGGCCACAATGAGCAGTTCTTC
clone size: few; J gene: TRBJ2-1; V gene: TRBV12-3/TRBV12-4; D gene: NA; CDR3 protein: CASSLNYQGEQFF; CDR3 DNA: TGTGCCAGCAGTTTAAACTACCAAGGTGAGCAGTTCTTC
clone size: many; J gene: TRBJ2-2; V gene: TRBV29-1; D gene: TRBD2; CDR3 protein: CSVAHRGTSGTGELFF; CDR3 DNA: TGCAGCGTCGCCCACCGTGGGACTAGCGGGACCGGGGAGCTGTTTTTT
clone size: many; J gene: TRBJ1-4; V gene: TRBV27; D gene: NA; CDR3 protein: CASSFGGANEKLFF; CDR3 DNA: TGTGCCAGCAGTTTCGGCGGGGCTAATGAAAAACTGTTTTTT
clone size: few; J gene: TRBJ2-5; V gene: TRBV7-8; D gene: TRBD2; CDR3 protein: CASSLGGRTETQYF; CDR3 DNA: TGTGCCAGCAGCTTGGGCGGGAGAACGGAGACCCAGTACTTC
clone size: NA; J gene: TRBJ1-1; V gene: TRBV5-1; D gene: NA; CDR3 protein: CASSLGRGFEAFF; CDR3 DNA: TGCGCCAGCAGCTTGGGAAGGGGATTTGAAGCTTTCTTT